This T cell receptor (beta chain) stems from a study of blood T cells in healthy people across ages (dated by TCRdb to the mid-2010s). For context, the study as a whole: Template switching captured roughly one uniquely barcoded TCR beta cDNA molecule per two T cells in model experiments. The study measured age-related changes in TCR beta repertoire diversity using deep sequencing normalized with unique cDNA molecular identifiers. The donors were divided into four age groups: young (average around 16 years), middle-aged (over 35), aged (around 59) and long-lived (roughly 88). To avoid experimental bias, donors of different ages were randomly spread across the sequencing lanes. Using the same blood draw, the study looked at two additional independent replicas of 1 million unique cDNA reads for two donors, one aged 18 to 29 and the other aged 80 or older.

The library relied on 5' RACE. Sequencing took place on an Illumina HiSeq 2500. A second roughly 6 to 12 cycle PCR used a sample-barcoded 5' primer and a J-beta primer mix. A template-switch 5' adaptor carrying 12 random nucleotides introduced a unique molecular identifier onto each TCR beta cDNA molecule. At least 2.5 million CDR3-containing paired-end reads were obtained from each sample. All of the RNA was converted into first-strand cDNA using the Mint cDNA synthesis kit, with a TRBC-specific oligonucleotide serving as the primer. Following uracil-DNA glycosylase treatment, all cDNA underwent a first 18-cycle PCR with the universal primers M1SS and BC2_uni_R. The original pipeline was this. Each sample was normalized by randomly selecting 1 million high-quality reads, each carrying a distinct molecular identifier. Instead of being binned into consensus sequences, reads that shared molecular identifiers were thrown out. MiTCR, with a Q25 quality threshold and the strictest error-elimination algorithm, was used for CDR3 identification, clonotype clustering and error correction. A nonparametric unseen species model with Euler transformation was used to estimate a lower bound on total TCR beta diversity. TCRdb reanalyzed the raw reads on its own, using fastp at Q25 for trimming and MiXCR for clone calling, and kept in-frame beta chains. Identical CDR3 protein sequences are pooled into one entry, listed with their most common genes and DNA. V and J calls and clone size were set by TCRdb, not the authors. Recorded for this sample are hundreds of thousands of distinct CDR3 sequences; around 49% of them occurred a single time. The biggest ten clones account for under 35% of the sample.

Systemically healthy Caucasian individuals from Russia, some 40 in total and aged about 6 to 100 years, were included as donors. About 9.1 milliliters of peripheral blood were collected from each donor into EDTA-treated Vacutainer tubes. Ficoll-Paque density-gradient centrifugation was used to isolate PBMCs, with at least 6.5 million per sample. Total RNA was extracted from PBMCs with Trizol reagent, with at least 5 micrograms obtained per sample. For every donor, flow cytometry on a PBMC aliquot measured the percentage of naive CD45RAhigh/CD27high T cells. CDR1 and CDR2 are drawn from the germline V gene: SGHRS, YFSETQ. From the cysteine up to the phenylalanine, the CDR3 has a length of 14 residues. Only CDR3 DNA is held: 42 bases, read in frame from base 1. Study-wide conclusions, independent of this receptor: Estimates of total diversity from one million sequenced T cells were regarded as lower bounds and underestimates. The long-lived group showed more naive CD4+ T cells, fewer expanded clones and increased TCR diversity than the aged group, suggesting age selection. Since profiling was done on bulk unsorted PBMCs, naive and antigen-experienced compartments could not be conclusively compared. Observed TCR beta diversity per million T cells fell roughly linearly with age, and a significant reduction was already apparent by age around 40. Observed TCR beta diversity correlated strongly with the percentage of naive T cells measured by flow cytometry. Donor CMV infection status was unknown, potentially confounding age-related changes in expanded clonotypes.

Concerning this clonotype itself: The clone's antigen remains unknown. Mismatch with germline at one junction end may stem from a read error.

This receptor was obtained from an older woman in good health. The sequenced material came from blood. The chain joins TRBV5-1 to TRBJ2-6; the D gene identity is not certain. The DNA is as follows: TGCACCAGCAGCTTGGGGTCTGGGGCCAACGTCCTGACTTTC. Translation gives CTSSLGSGANVLTF.